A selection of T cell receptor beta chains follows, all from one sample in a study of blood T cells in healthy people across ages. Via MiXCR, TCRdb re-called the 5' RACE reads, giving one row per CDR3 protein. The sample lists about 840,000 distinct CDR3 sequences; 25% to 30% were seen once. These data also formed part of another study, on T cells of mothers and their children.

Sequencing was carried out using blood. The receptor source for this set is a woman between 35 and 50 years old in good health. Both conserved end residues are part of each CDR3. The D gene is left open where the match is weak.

CDR3: CASTLQGTGANVLTF
length: 15
V: TRBV6-5
D: -

CDR3: CSARIGHPDTEAFF
length: 14
V: TRBV20-1
D: -

CDR3: CASSRLPGQGGSTDTQYF
length: 18
V: TRBV5-1
D: TRBD1

CDR3: CASRDGGAYIQYF
length: 13
V: TRBV6-6
D: -

CDR3: CSARTSRGTEAFF
length: 13
V: TRBV20-1
D: -

CDR3: CASSTGQDTGELFF
length: 14
V: TRBV5-1
D: TRBD1

CDR3: CASRGETKQFF
length: 11
V: TRBV5-1
D: -

CDR3: CASSDGRGQSYGYTF
length: 15
V: TRBV5-5
D: -

CDR3: CSVELVGANEKLFF
length: 14
V: TRBV29-1
D: -

CDR3: CASSGANRGSYEQYF
length: 15
V: TRBV25-1
D: -

CDR3: CASTPWGPNSPFHF
length: 14
V: TRBV6-1
D: -

CDR3: CAIGGTSTDTQYF
length: 13
V: TRBV24-1
D: -

CDR3: CASRVQGYYGYTF
length: 13
V: TRBV28
D: -

CDR3: CATGQGPGNTIYF
length: 13
V: TRBV10-3
D: TRBD1

CDR3: CASSKEQGASWDTQYF
length: 16
V: TRBV7-7
D: TRBD1